This TCR beta chain was sequenced for a study of CD8 T cells in ankylosing spondylitis. In the case of this clonotype: The target antigen is unknown.

TCRdb analysed the 5' RACE reads with MiXCR anew, one entry per CDR3 protein. The sample yields some 130,000 distinct CDR3 sequences, about 7% seen once. Notes on the study in general: Those disease-linked clones were CD8+; they were also relatively rare in peripheral blood. Reported data indicate significant enrichment of disease-linked clones within matched ankylosing spondylitis synovial fluid.

Sequencing was done on a sample of blood, either unsorted or a sorted T cell fraction (not recorded which). The clonotype comes from a female donor with ankylosing spondylitis or in good health (not recorded which).

The chain's CDR3 is CASSEPRGGGTDTQYF. Here the CDR3 DNA reads TGTGCCAGCAGTGAACCACGCGGGGGGGGCACAGATACGCAGTATTTT. V gene TRBV2 combines with J gene TRBJ2-3, with TRBD2 matching 9 bases. The CDR3 contains 16 residues. Germline values: CDR1 SNHLY, CDR2 FYNNEI. The V and J ends lost 2 bases and 1 base, in that order; junction bases with no gene match: 4. Using reference TRBV2 and TRBJ2-3 for the parts outside the CDR3, the full variable domain is EPEVTQTPSHQVTQMGQEVILRCVPISNHLYFYWYRQILGQKVEFLVSFYNNEISEKSEIFDDQFSVERPDGSNFTLKIRSTKLEDSAMYFCASSEPRGGGTDTQYFGPGTRLTVL.